The next 5 T cell receptor beta chains were all read from a single sample in a study of control samples from healthy donors and cancer patients. Libraries were prepared by immunoSEQ multiplex PCR; TCRdb keeps only in-frame clonotypes and omits some of them. The sample has about 180,000 clones; approximately 94% are singletons. The specimen was blood. These receptors came from a young woman in good health.

This rearrangement joins TRBV5-1 to TRBJ1-2; no clear D. This CDR3 is 13 amino acids long. V lost 3 bases to trimming and J lost 5 bases, with 11 bases between them. Germline CDR1 is SGHRS and CDR2 is YFSETQ. The CDR3 spells CASSYERTYGYTF. As DNA, the CDR3 is TGCGCCAGCAGCTATGAAAGGACGTATGGCTACACCTTC.

The gene calls are TRBV6-5 and TRBJ1-2; D ambiguous. The CDR3 spans 13 residues. Germline CDR1 reads MNHEY; CDR2 reads SVGAGI. V was shortened by 6 bases and J by 4 bases, with 12 bases between the two germline ends. The CDR3: CASSRLWGYGYTF. The CDR3, as DNA: TGTGCCAGCAGCCGACTCTGGGGCTATGGCTACACCTTC.

The rearrangement uses TRBV13 and TRBJ1-5; 8 bases are a match to TRBD1. Per the germline V gene, CDR1 is PRHDT and CDR2 is FYEKMQ (reference sequence). The trim removed 0 bases at V and 6 bases at J, leaving 7 bases unmatched. CDR3 length: 16 residues. CDR3 amino acids: CASSLGAGQGAQPQHF. The CDR3 bases are TGTGCCAGCAGCTTAGGGGCCGGACAGGGTGCTCAGCCCCAGCATTTT.

Notes on this clone: Sequence at one end of the junction differs from germline and may be a read error. The chain combines TRBV7-9 with TRBJ1-1, with unresolved D. CDR3 size: 16 residues. Germline assignment: CDR1 SEHNR and CDR2 FQNEAQ (reference sequence). The CDR3 DNA follows: TGTGCCAGCAGCCGAACGGACCTCGGGAAGAACGCTGAAGCTTTCTTT. It yields the protein CASSRTDLGKNAEAFF.

The CDR3 sequence is CASLSGYGYTF. The CDR3 nucleotides are TGTGCCAGCTTATCCGGCTATGGCTACACCTTC. The V gene is TRBV19, the J gene TRBJ1-2; D unresolved. The V end was cut by 9 bases, the J end by 4 bases, with 9 bases between. The CDR3 loop spans 11 amino acids. Per the germline V gene, CDR1 is LNHDA and CDR2 is SQIVND (reference sequence).